This record looks at one T cell receptor (beta chain) sequence and its context. The data were taken from a study of blood T cell repertoires in COVID-19. The repertoire was sequenced with immunoSEQ multiplex PCR; TCRdb's copy has only in-frame clones and lacks some. The data contain hundreds of thousands of clones, roughly 89% of them seen just once; the ten biggest clones take up under 1.5%. The sample taken for sequencing was peripheral blood. The receptor was isolated from a woman aged 25 to 45 with active or convalescent COVID-19.

CDR3 sequence: CASSYARENTEAFF. CDR3 in DNA: TGTGCCAGCAGTTACGCTCGGGAAAACACTGAAGCTTTCTTT. This sequence joins TRBV6-5 and TRBJ1-1; D unresolved. This CDR3 is built from 14 residues. V lost 2 bases and J 2 bases, leaving 9 bases between the germline ends. Per the germline V gene, CDR1 is MNHEY and CDR2 is SVGAGI.